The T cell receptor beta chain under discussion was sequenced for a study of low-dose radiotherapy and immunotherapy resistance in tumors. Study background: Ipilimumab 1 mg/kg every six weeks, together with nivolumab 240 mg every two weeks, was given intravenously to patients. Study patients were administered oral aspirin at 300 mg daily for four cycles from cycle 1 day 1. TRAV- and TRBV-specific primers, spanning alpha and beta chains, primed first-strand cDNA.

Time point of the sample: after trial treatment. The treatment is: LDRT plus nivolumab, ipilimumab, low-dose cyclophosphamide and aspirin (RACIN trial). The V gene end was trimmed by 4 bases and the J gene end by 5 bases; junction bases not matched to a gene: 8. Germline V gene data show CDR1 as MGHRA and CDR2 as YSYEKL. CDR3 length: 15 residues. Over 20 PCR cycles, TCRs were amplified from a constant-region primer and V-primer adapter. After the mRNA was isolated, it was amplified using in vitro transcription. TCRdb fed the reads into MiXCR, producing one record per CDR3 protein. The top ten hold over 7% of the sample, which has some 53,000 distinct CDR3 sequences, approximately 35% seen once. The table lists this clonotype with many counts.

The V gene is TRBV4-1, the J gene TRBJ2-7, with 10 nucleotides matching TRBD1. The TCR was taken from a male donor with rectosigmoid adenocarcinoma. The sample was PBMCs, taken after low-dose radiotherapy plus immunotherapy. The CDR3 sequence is CASSRSGTGADEQYF. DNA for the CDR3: TGCGCCAGCAGCCGCTCCGGGACAGGGGCCGACGAGCAGTACTTC.